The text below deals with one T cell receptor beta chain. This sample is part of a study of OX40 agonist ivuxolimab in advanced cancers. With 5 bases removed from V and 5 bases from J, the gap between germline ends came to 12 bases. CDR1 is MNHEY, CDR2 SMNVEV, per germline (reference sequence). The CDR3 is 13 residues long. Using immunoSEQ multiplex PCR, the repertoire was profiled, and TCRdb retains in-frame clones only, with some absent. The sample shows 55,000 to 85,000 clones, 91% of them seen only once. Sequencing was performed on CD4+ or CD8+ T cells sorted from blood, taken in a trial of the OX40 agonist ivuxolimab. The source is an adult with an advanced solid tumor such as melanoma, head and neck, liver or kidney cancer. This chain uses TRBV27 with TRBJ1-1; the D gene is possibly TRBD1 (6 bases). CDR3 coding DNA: TGTGCCAGCAGTATACAGGGAAGGACTGAAGCTTTCTTT. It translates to CASSIQGRTEAFF.